What follows is one TCR beta chain and its context. The sample comes from a study of blood T cell repertoires in COVID-19. Study as a whole: Collection of acute and convalescent COVID-19 samples took place in the United States, Italy and Spain. PBMCs, B-cell-depleted T cells, or T cells were the source of the cDNA or gDNA that made up the material.

Trimming took 3 bases from V and 5 from J; bases not matched to a gene: 1. There are 14 residues in the CDR3. Germline CDR1 PRHDT, CDR2 FYEKMQ (reference sequence). Original data processing: Quantification of nucleated cells was approximated via reference gene primer amplification. Generated by immunoSEQ multiplex PCR, the TCRdb table keeps only in-frame clones and is missing some. V and J calls and clone size are as listed in that table; D and trimming were resolved from the DNA. Of 150,000 to 200,000 clones in the sample, approximately 88% were seen once. This clonotype was sampled from a woman aged 45-59 years with acute or convalescent COVID-19. This sequence joins TRBV13 and TRBJ1-4, with 9 bases lining up with TRBD1. Sequences were obtained from peripheral blood. The CDR3, as DNA: TGTGCCAGCAGCTTGGGACAGGGAAATGAAAAACTGTTTTTT. Residues: CASSLGQGNEKLFF.